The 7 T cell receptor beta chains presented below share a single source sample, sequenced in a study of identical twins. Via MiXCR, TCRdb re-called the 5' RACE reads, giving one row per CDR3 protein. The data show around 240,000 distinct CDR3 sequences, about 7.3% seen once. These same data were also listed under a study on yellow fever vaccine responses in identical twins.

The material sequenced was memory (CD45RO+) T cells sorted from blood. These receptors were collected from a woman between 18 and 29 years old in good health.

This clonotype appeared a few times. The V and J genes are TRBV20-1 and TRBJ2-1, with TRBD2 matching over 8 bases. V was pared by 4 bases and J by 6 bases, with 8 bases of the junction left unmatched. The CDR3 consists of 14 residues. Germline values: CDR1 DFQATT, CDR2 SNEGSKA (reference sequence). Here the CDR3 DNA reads TGCAGTGCTACAGCGGGGGTAAGGGGCAATGAGCAGTTCTTC. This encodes CSATAGVRGNEQFF.

The CDR3 loop is CASSLTGAGDSPLHF. The CDR3 nucleotides are TGTGCCAGCAGCCTGACAGGGGCCGGGGATTCACCCCTCCACTTT. This chain links TRBV3-1 with TRBJ1-6; 8 bases line up with TRBD1. The CDR3 is 15 amino acids. Per germline, CDR1 LGHDT and CDR2 YNNKEL (reference sequence). J gave up 8 bases and V 4 bases, and 7 bases lay outside the gene matches.

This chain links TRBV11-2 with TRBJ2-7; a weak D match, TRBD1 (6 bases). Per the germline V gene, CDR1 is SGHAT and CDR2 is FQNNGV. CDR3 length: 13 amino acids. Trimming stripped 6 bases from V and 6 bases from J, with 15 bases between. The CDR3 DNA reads TGTGCCAGCAGTCAGAGCAGGGGTGGCGAGCAGTACGTC. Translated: CASSQSRGGEQYV.

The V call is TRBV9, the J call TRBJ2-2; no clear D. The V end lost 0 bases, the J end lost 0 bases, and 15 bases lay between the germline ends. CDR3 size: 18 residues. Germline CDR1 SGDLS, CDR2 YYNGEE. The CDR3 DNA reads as TGTGCCAGCAGCGTAGCTGACCCCAGCGCGGCGAACACCGGGGAGCTGTTTTTT. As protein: CASSVADPSAANTGELFF.

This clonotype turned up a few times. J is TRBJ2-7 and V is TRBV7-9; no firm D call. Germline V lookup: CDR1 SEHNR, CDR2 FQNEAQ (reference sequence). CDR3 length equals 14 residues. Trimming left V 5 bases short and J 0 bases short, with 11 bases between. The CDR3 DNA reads TGTGCCAGCAGCCCGGGCCGTTTCTCCTACGAGCAGTACTTC. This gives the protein CASSPGRFSYEQYF.

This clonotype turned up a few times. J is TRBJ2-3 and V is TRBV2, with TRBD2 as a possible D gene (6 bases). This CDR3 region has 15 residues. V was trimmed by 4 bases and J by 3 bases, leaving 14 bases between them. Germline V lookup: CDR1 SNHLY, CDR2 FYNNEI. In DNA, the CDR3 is TGTGCCAGCAGTGTAAGGGACTGGAGTACAGATACGCAGTATTTT. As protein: CASSVRDWSTDTQYF.

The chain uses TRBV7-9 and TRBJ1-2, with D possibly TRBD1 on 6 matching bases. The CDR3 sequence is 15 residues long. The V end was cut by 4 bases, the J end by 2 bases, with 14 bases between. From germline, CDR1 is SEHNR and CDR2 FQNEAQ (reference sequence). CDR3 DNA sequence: TGTGCCAGCAGCTCGGGAGGGACACGGAACTATGGCTACACCTTC. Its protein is CASSSGGTRNYGYTF.